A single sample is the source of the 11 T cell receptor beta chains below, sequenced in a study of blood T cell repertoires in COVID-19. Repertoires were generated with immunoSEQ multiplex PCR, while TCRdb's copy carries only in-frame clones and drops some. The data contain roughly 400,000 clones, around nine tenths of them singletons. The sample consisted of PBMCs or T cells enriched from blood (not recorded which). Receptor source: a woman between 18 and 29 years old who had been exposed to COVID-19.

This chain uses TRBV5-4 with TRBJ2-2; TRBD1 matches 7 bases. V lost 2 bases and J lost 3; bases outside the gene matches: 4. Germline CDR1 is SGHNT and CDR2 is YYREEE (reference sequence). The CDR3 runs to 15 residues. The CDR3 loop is CASSLWGQYTGELFF. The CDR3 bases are TGTGCCAGCAGCTTATGGGGACAGTACACCGGGGAGCTGTTTTTT. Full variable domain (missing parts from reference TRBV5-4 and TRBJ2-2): ETGVTQSPTHLIKTRGQQVTLRCSSQSGHNTVSWYQQALGQGPQFIFQYYREEENGRGNFPPRFSGLQFPNYSSELNVNALELDDSALYLCASSLWGQYTGELFFGEGSRLTVL.

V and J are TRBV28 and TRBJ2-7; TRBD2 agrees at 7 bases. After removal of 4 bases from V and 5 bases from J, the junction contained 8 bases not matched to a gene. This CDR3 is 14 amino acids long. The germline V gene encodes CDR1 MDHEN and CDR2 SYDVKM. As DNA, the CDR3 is TGTGCCAGCAGTTGGGCTAGCGGCCACCACGAGCAGTACTTC. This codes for CASSWASGHHEQYF.

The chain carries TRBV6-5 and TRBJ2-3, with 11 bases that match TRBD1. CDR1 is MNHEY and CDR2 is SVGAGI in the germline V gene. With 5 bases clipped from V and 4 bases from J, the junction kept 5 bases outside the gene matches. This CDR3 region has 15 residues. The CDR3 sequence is CASSRTGGTADTQYF. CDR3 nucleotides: TGTGCCAGCAGTCGGACAGGGGGCACCGCAGATACGCAGTATTTT.

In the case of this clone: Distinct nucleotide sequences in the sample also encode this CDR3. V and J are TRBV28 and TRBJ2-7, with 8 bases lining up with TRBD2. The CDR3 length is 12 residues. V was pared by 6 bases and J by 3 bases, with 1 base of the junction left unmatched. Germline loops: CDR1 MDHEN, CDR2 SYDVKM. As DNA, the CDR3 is TGTGCCAGCAGGGGACTAGTCTACGAGCAGTACTTC. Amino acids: CASRGLVYEQYF.

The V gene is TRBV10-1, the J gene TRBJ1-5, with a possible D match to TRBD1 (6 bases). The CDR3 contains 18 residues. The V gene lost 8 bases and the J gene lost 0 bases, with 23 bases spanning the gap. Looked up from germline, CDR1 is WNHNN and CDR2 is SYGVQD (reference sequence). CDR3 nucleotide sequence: TGCGCCAGCCCCAAGGGGGACACACGATATGATAGCAATCAGCCCCAGCATTTT. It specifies CASPKGDTRYDSNQPQHF.

CDR3 residues: CASRDDRGGVRQPQHF. The CDR3 nucleotides are TGTGCCAGCAGGGATGACAGGGGAGGGGTCCGCCAGCCCCAGCATTTT. The chain carries TRBV28 and TRBJ1-5; 8 positions agree with TRBD1. CDR3 length: 16 residues. CDR1 is MDHEN and CDR2 is SYDVKM in the germline V gene. J lost 7 bases, V lost 6 bases, and 14 bases had no gene match.

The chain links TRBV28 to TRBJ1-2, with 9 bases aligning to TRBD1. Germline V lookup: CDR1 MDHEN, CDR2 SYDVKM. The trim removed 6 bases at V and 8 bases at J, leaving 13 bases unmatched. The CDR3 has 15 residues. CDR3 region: CASRLPTGGVWGYTF. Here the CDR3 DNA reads TGTGCCAGCAGGCTTCCGACAGGGGGAGTCTGGGGCTACACCTTC.

Here the CDR3 reads CAWRWTANYGYTF. CDR3 bases: TGTGCCTGGAGGTGGACAGCTAACTATGGCTACACCTTC. The gene calls are TRBV30 and TRBJ1-2; tentative D call: TRBD1 (6 bases). The CDR3 sequence is 13 residues long. Germline CDR1 is GTSNPN and CDR2 is SVGIG (reference sequence). The germline V and J ends were trimmed by 3 bases and 0 bases, with 8 bases remaining between them.

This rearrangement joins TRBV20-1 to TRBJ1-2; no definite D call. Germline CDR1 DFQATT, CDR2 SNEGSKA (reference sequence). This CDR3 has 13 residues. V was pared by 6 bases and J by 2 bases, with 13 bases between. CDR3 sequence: CSASDTVNYGYTF. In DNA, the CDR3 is TGCAGTGCCAGTGATACAGTAAACTATGGCTACACCTTC.

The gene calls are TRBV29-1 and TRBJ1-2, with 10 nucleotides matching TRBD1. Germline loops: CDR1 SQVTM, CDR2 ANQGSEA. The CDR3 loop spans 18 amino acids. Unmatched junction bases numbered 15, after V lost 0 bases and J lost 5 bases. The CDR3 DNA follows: TGCAGCGTTGAAGATCAAAGAGGGCAGGGACAGGGGCTTTATGGCTACACCTTC. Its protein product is CSVEDQRGQGQGLYGYTF.

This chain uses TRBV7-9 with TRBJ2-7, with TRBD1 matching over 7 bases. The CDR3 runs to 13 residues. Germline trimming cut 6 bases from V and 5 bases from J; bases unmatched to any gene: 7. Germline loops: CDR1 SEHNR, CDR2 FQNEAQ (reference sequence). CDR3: CASSYRTGDEQYF. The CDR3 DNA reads TGTGCCAGCAGTTATCGAACAGGGGACGAGCAGTACTTC.